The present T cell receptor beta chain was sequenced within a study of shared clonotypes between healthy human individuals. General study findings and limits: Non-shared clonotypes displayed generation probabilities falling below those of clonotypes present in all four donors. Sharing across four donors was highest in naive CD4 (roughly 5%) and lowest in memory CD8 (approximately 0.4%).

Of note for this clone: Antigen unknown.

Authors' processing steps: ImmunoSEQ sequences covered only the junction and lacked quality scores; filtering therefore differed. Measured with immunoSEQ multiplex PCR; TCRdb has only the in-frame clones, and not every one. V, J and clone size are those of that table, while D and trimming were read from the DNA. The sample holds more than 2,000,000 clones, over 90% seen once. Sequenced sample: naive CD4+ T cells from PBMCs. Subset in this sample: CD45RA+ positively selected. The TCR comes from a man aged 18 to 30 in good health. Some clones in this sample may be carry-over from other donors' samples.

As DNA, the CDR3 is TGTGCCAGTAGTTCATCCCACGAGCAGTACTTC. Protein sequence: CASSSSHEQYF. The gene calls are TRBV19 and TRBJ2-7; D ambiguous. The germline V gene has CDR1 LNHDA and CDR2 SQIVND (reference sequence). The ends were cut back, 5 bases at V and 5 bases at J, with 7 bases in the middle. The CDR3 runs 11 residues.